The T cell receptor beta chain under discussion was sequenced for a study of T cells in Graves' hyperthyroidism and ophthalmopathy (dated by TCRdb to between 2018 and 2021). Describing the broader study: Peripheral blood samples were taken at initial diagnosis, before any treatment was given. TCR V-J signatures able to tell the groups apart were searched for in a discovery cohort of 90 to 100 patients, of whom about 40 had Graves' ophthalmopathy and roughly 57 had stable Graves' hyperthyroidism. Prospective prediction of ophthalmopathy was tested in an independent validation cohort of fewer than 20 hyperthyroidism patients and 15 to 17 patients who later progressed to ophthalmopathy. The 75 to 100 discovery patients were randomly divided into training and test sets at a 7:3 ratio. The study also compared thyroid tissue and blood T-cell repertoires from a handful of Graves' hyperthyroidism patients. After sampling, hyperthyroidism patients received methimazole starting at 30 mg daily, and ophthalmopathy patients received high-dose intravenous methylprednisolone. TCR Vbeta CDR3 sequencing of some 140 peripheral blood samples (under 45 ophthalmopathy, 70 to 85 hyperthyroidism and approximately 17 progressor patients) is reported in the paper.

Amplification of TCR beta CDR3 regions was carried out from RNA transcripts. For the first round of RT-PCR on the TCR CDR3, the HTBI primer set was used together with the Qiagen OneStep RT-PCR kit. A second multiplex PCR round built the libraries, followed by size selection and purification. Paired-end sequencing of the libraries was performed with 100 bp reads on an Illumina HiSeq2000. The study's own analysis went as follows. Raw data were processed with SOAPnuke, discarding reads with adapters, uncalled bases, mean Phred below 15, or no exact constant-primer or identifier match. COPE v1.2.5 was used to merge high-quality paired reads, and clonotypes were defined as unique nucleotide sequences. Clonotypes were aligned to IMGT TRBV, TRBD and TRBJ reference segments using MiTCR v1.1. The analysis included only V-J combinations with a frequency above 0.0001, which together covered over 98% of the repertoires. The TCS score was defined as the ratio of F50 (clonal expansion) to E x V (chaos), calculated using BLOSUM62-based TCRdist between CDR3 peptides within each V-J. Welch's t-statistics and random forest reduced around 520 V-J features to around 14, which were used in a naive Bayes classifier (R e1071). TCRdb took the public reads, trimmed them with fastp at Q25, ran MiXCR for clone calling and kept in-frame beta chains. Every distinct CDR3 protein forms one entry, paired with its most common genes and DNA. TCRdb's processing, not the authors' own work, is the source of the V and J calls. The sample profile shows under 350,000 distinct CDR3 sequences; approximately 17% of them were found once. The ten largest clones capture 55% to 60% of the sample.

Summary of the overall study and its limitations: A model built on a 13 V-J signature distinguished ophthalmopathy from stable hyperthyroidism, reaching about 89% sensitivity and around 81% specificity in cross-validation and 80%/75% in testing. Most expanded thyroid clonotypes (frequency above 0.001) were also detected in blood, suggesting blood repertoires may reflect thyroid immune responses. No statistical method was used to fix the sample size in advance, and group allocation was not hidden from the investigators. In validation, the model predicted progression to ophthalmopathy a median of 6.5 months before onset, with about 70% sensitivity and roughly 79% specificity.

This clonotype was observed at least ten times. There is no known antigen for this receptor. No quality values exist for individual bases; no much larger clone is one base distant. The germline V gene gives CDR1 as MDHEN and CDR2 as SYDVKM. The CDR3 has 13 amino acids, counting the end cysteine and phenylalanine. The only DNA kept is the CDR3, 39 bases in frame from the first base. Trimming removed 6 bases from V and 4 bases from J, leaving 13 bases between the germline ends. In the ophthalmopathy patients, disease was moderately to severely active, with a Clinical Activity Score of 3 or more, a NOSPECS grade of 4 or more, and a duration of less than 3 months. Exclusion was applied to patients with uncontrolled infections, other autoimmune diseases, pregnancy or lactation. Diagnoses relied on clinical symptoms, serum thyroxine and TRAb, thyroid ultrasound and orbital computed tomography. PBMCs were separated from 7.5 to 10 ml of fresh peripheral blood using Ficoll-Paque density gradient centrifugation. Total RNA was extracted with Trizol reagent, and quality was checked on an Agilent 2100 Bioanalyzer.

The sequence was obtained from a woman in her sixties or seventies with Graves' ophthalmopathy. The specimen sequenced was blood. The sequence joins TRBV28 to TRBJ2-7, and perhaps TRBD2 as D gene, on 5 matching bases. In nucleotides, the sequence is TGTGCCAGCAGCACCTCGGGGTCGTACGAGCAGTACTTC. It is translated as CASSTSGSYEQYF.